These 15 T cell receptor beta chains came from one sample sequenced in a study of CD8 T cell repertoires and HIV-1 epitope variants. These TCRs are of unknown antigen specificity. The method was immunoSEQ multiplex PCR; TCRdb's version includes in-frame clones alone and lacks a portion of them. The repertoire has thousands of clones, around 67% of them found once; the top ten carry about 42%. The source material was cultured CD8+ T cells derived from PBMCs. All receptors come from a male donor with HIV.

V is TRBV28 and J is TRBJ1-4; TRBD1 aligns across 7 bases. The CDR3 runs to 15 residues. CDR1 is MDHEN, CDR2 SYDVKM, per germline. Losses at the gene ends were 5 bases for V and 4 bases for J; bases not matched to a gene: 7. The CDR3 loop reads CASSPTGLFNEKLFF. The CDR3, as DNA: TGTGCCAGCAGTCCGACAGGGCTTTTTAATGAAAAACTGTTTTTT.

Only a few counts were recorded for this clone. The chain links TRBV5-1 to TRBJ2-2, with D perhaps given as TRBD1 or TRBD2 (5 bases each). Trimming took 0 bases from V and 5 from J, leaving 11 bases between them. The CDR3 has 15 residues. Per germline, CDR1 SGHRS and CDR2 YFSETQ. DNA of the CDR3: TGCGCCAGCAGCTTGGCGCAGTGGGGGACCGGGGAGCTGTTTTTT. Protein sequence: CASSLAQWGTGELFF.

This clone was detected only a few times. This chain connects TRBV5-4 to TRBJ2-7; TRBD2 matches at 10 bases. V lost 4 bases, J lost 6 bases, and 7 bases stayed unmatched. The CDR3 sequence is 14 residues long. Germline CDR1 reads SGHNT; CDR2 reads YYREEE (reference sequence). CDR3 residues: CASSPASGSSEQYF. In DNA, the CDR3 is TGTGCCAGCAGCCCAGCTAGCGGGAGCTCCGAGCAGTACTTC.

The sample holds a few counts of this clone. The rearrangement uses TRBV19 and TRBJ2-2, with 8 bases lining up with TRBD1. Unmatched junction bases numbered 10, after V lost 6 bases and J lost 7 bases. Per the germline V gene, CDR1 is LNHDA and CDR2 is SQIVND (reference sequence). The CDR3 extends over 15 amino acids. In DNA, the CDR3 is TGTGCCAGTAGAACAGAGCAGGGGGCCGGCGGGGAGCTGTTTTTT. This sequence encodes CASRTEQGAGGELFF.

The genes are TRBV4-3 and TRBJ2-7; no reliable D call. V shed 0 bases and J shed 9 bases, with 12 bases lying between them. Germline lookup yields CDR1 LGHNA and CDR2 YSLEER. The CDR3 runs 13 residues. The CDR3 reads CASSQDRVPGQYF. The CDR3 coding sequence is TGCGCCAGCAGCCAAGATAGGGTCCCTGGGCAGTACTTC.

The chain recombines TRBV6-5 with TRBJ2-1; tentatively, D is TRBD2 (5 bases). The CDR3 length is 15 residues. With 2 bases removed from V and 4 bases from J, the gap between germline ends came to 12 bases. Germline assignment: CDR1 MNHEY and CDR2 SVGAGI. The CDR3 bases are TGTGCCAGCAGTTACGAGTTTGGAGGATACAATGAGCAGTTCTTC. Translated, it gives CASSYEFGGYNEQFF.

CDR3 DNA: TGTGCCCGCCACAGCGGGAGCCCCTACAATGAGCAGTTCTTC. Translated, it gives CARHSGSPYNEQFF. The genes are TRBV2 and TRBJ2-1; 8 bases match TRBD2. CDR3 length: 14 residues. From germline, CDR1 is SNHLY and CDR2 FYNNEI. Unmatched junction bases numbered 8, after V lost 11 bases and J lost 2 bases.

The chain is built from TRBV4-3 and TRBJ2-3; no definite D call. The CDR3 loop spans 12 amino acids. The V gene lost 0 bases and the J gene lost 2 bases, with 0 bases spanning the gap. In germline, CDR1 is LGHNA, CDR2 YSLEER. Here the CDR3 reads CASSQDTDTQYF. The CDR3 nucleotides read TGCGCCAGCAGCCAAGACACAGATACGCAGTATTTT.

The chain recombines TRBV7-3 with TRBJ2-1, with a tentative D call TRBD2 (5 bases). CDR1 is SGHTA and CDR2 is FQGTGA in the germline V gene. Trimming took 1 base from V and 9 from J, leaving 10 bases between them. This CDR3 has 13 residues. This CDR3 reads CASSLMMAGEQFF. In DNA form, the CDR3 reads TGTGCCAGCAGCTTAATGATGGCGGGTGAGCAGTTCTTC.

V is TRBV28 and J is TRBJ1-1; weak D call: TRBD1 (6 bases). The germline V gene has CDR1 MDHEN and CDR2 SYDVKM. The V gene lost 2 bases and the J gene lost 0 bases, with 7 bases spanning the gap. This CDR3 is 14 amino acids long. As DNA, the CDR3 is TGTGCCAGCAGTTTAGGGGGCTTGAACACTGAAGCTTTCTTT. The encoded protein is CASSLGGLNTEAFF.

Only a few counts were recorded for this clone. V usage is TRBV1 and J usage is TRBJ2-7; whether TRBD2, the table's D call, matches the DNA was not checked. TRBV1 is annotated as a pseudogene. The CDR3 sequence is 13 residues long. The DNA for the CDR3 is TGCACCAGCAGCCATTCTCTGCGGTACGAGCAGTACTTC. Residues: CTSSHSLRYEQYF.

The chain carries TRBV11-2 and TRBJ2-1; tentatively, D is TRBD2 (5 bases). The germline V and J ends were trimmed by 0 bases and 14 bases, with 11 bases remaining between them. Germline V gives CDR1 SGHAT, CDR2 FQNNGV. The CDR3 has 12 amino acids. CDR3 sequence (DNA): TGTGCCAGCAGCTTAGATCCGGGGTCTGAGTTCTTC. It yields the protein CASSLDPGSEFF.

CDR3 DNA: TGTGCCAGCAGCCTGGGACAGAGTCCCTACGAGCAGTACTTC. This sequence encodes CASSLGQSPYEQYF. V and J are TRBV5-6 and TRBJ2-7; TRBD1 aligns across 7 bases. The V gene's germline CDR1 is SGHDT and CDR2 YYEEEE. This CDR3 contains 14 residues. Germline trimming cut 4 bases from V and 2 bases from J; bases unmatched to any gene: 6.

The chain recombines TRBV7-2 with TRBJ2-7; 10 nucleotides align to TRBD2. J lost 4 bases, V lost 1 base, and 4 bases had no gene match. The CDR3 covers 15 residues. In germline, CDR1 is SGHTA, CDR2 FQGNSA. Here the CDR3 DNA reads TGTGCCAGCAGCTTAGTCGGGACTAGCGCTTACGAGCAGTACTTC. Translated, it gives CASSLVGTSAYEQYF.

The chain joins TRBV19 to TRBJ1-1; no definite D call. The CDR3 has 13 residues. The V end lost 4 bases, the J end lost 10 bases, and 16 bases lay between the germline ends. Germline loops: CDR1 LNHDA, CDR2 SQIVND (reference sequence). CDR3 DNA sequence: TGTGCCAGTAGTACAAATCAGGCCAATCTAGCTTTCTTT. This translates into CASSTNQANLAFF.